This T cell receptor (beta chain) was identified in a study of somatic mutations in cytotoxic T cells in rheumatoid arthritis. Study-level points and caveats: Healthy controls did not share the age-linked increase in CD8+ clonality seen in rheumatoid arthritis patients.

This CDR3 spans 18 amino acids. V was pared by 3 bases and J by 0 bases, with 21 bases between. Germline CDR1 reads SGDLS; CDR2 reads YYNGEE. The investigators isolated CD4+ and CD8+ cells by positive magnetic bead selection and checked their purity by flow cytometry. A word on this clone: Antigen: not known.

Produced via immunoSEQ multiplex PCR; TCRdb's table is partial and in-frame only. Among approximately 11,000 clones, almost 85% were seen once, and the ten largest hold approximately 9.3%. This rearrangement joins TRBV9 to TRBJ1-2; D perhaps matches TRBD1 (6 bases). The sequence derives from a woman in her sixties or seventies with rheumatoid arthritis. Sequencing was carried out using CD8+ T cells sorted from blood. CDR3 region: CASSAYGGRSPTNYGYTF. CDR3 nucleotide sequence: TGTGCCAGCAGCGCCTACGGGGGGCGATCCCCCACTAACTATGGCTACACCTTC.